These 6 T cell receptor beta chains were all obtained from the same sample, sequenced in a study of OX40 agonist ivuxolimab in advanced cancers. Library method: the immunoSEQ multiplex PCR assay. TCRdb mirrors the immuneACCESS table, restricted to in-frame sequences. Some clones are absent from its copies; in checked studies, under half trace to an unresolved V gene, and the reason for the others is unknown. For this sample there are some 44,000 clones; more than 75% appear just once. 0.38% of the sample belongs to the ten largest clones. Sequences were derived from CD4+ or CD8+ T cells sorted from blood, sampled in a trial of the OX40 agonist ivuxolimab. All receptors come from an adult with an advanced solid tumor such as melanoma, head and neck, liver or kidney cancer.

This chain connects TRBV11-2 to TRBJ2-6; D ambiguous. This CDR3 has 14 amino acids. V shed 1 base and J shed 4 bases, with 5 bases lying between them. The germline V gene has CDR1 SGHAT and CDR2 FQNNGV. In DNA, the CDR3 is TGTGCCAGCAGCTTAGTATCCGGGGCCAACGTCCTGACTTTC. Translated, it gives CASSLVSGANVLTF.

V is TRBV2 and J is TRBJ2-7; 9 nucleotides line up with TRBD1. The V gene end was trimmed by 5 bases and the J gene end by 0 bases; junction bases not matched to a gene: 5. The CDR3 contains 15 residues. CDR1 is SNHLY, CDR2 FYNNEI, per germline. The CDR3 DNA follows: TGTGCCAGCAGTTGGGGACAGGGCCTCTCCTACGAGCAGTACTTC. Encoded protein: CASSWGQGLSYEQYF.

V is TRBV29-1 and J is TRBJ2-2; perhaps D is TRBD1 or TRBD2 (7 bases each). The CDR3 loop spans 14 amino acids. Deletions cut 6 bases from V and 4 bases from J, with 15 bases between. The V gene's germline CDR1 is SQVTM and CDR2 ANQGSEA. The DNA for the CDR3 is TGCAGCGTACAAGCGGGACAGTTCACCGGGGAGCTGTTTTTT. Its protein product is CSVQAGQFTGELFF.

The chain employs TRBV23-1 and TRBJ1-3; D ambiguous. TRBV23-1 is designated an ORF whose function remains uncertain. The CDR3 spans 15 residues. V shed 0 bases and J shed 0 bases, with 6 bases lying between them. CDR3 sequence (DNA): TGCGCCAGCAGTCAATCGAGTTCCTCTGGAAACACCATATATTTT. It is translated as CASSQSSSSGNTIYF.

The CDR3 loop is CAWTRQGYTGELFF. In DNA, the CDR3 is TGTGCCTGGACTAGGCAGGGGTACACCGGGGAGCTGTTTTTT. The chain is built from TRBV30 and TRBJ2-2, with TRBD1 as a possible D gene (6 bases). Trimming took off 4 bases at V and 3 bases at J, with 12 bases between the two ends. The CDR3 totals 14 residues. CDR1 and CDR2 from the germline V gene are GTSNPN and SVGIG (reference sequence).

CDR3 amino acids: CASSLGTSNSPLHF. Here the CDR3 DNA reads TGTGCCAGCAGTTTAGGGACAAGTAATTCACCCCTCCACTTT. The rearrangement links TRBV27 to TRBJ1-6; D perhaps matches TRBD1 (6 bases). V lost 2 bases, J lost 6 bases, and 8 bases lay in between. This CDR3 is 14 amino acids long. CDR1 is MNHEY and CDR2 is SMNVEV in the germline V gene (reference sequence).